These 7 T cell receptor beta chains originate from one sample sequenced in a study of blood T cell repertoires in COVID-19 (TCRdb year 2020). Libraries came from the immunoSEQ multiplex PCR assay. TCRdb holds this immuneACCESS table with in-frame rearrangements only. Some clones are missing; in checked studies, unresolved V genes explain under half, and the rest has no known cause. This sample lists about 160,000 clones; 75% to 85% were detected once. The ten biggest clones cover less than 4% of the sample. The sample taken for sequencing was PBMCs or T cells enriched from blood (not recorded which). All receptors come from a woman aged 60-75 years who had recovered from COVID-19.

The table lists this clone with a few counts. The CDR3 reads CASNLQGERGYTF. The CDR3 nucleotides are TGTGCCAGCAATCTACAGGGGGAGCGGGGCTACACCTTC. The J gene is TRBJ1-2, the V gene TRBV2, with 8 bases that match TRBD1. Germline V CDR1 and CDR2: SNHLY, FYNNEI. V shed 7 bases and J 8 bases; nucleotides not matched to a gene: 9. The CDR3 is 13 residues long.

This clone occurred once. The gene calls are TRBV10-1 and TRBJ2-7, with TRBD2 matching 10 bases. From germline, CDR1 is WNHNN and CDR2 SYGVQD (reference sequence). The CDR3 has 16 amino acids. J gave up 0 bases and V 3 bases, and 5 bases lay outside the gene matches. The CDR3 nucleotides read TGCGCCAGCAGTGAAAAACTAGCGGGGCACTCCTACGAGCAGTACTTC. Translation: CASSEKLAGHSYEQYF.

V gene TRBV29-1 combines with J gene TRBJ1-2; 8 positions match TRBD1. Germline V gene lookup returns CDR1 SQVTM and CDR2 ANQGSEA. Trimming at V came to 4 bases and at J to 7 bases, leaving 2 bases not matched to a gene. The CDR3 totals 11 residues. CDR3 bases: TGCAGCGTTGCCCAGGGGGCTGGCTACACCTTC. Translated: CSVAQGAGYTF.

V and J are TRBV7-8 and TRBJ1-4, with 7 bases that match TRBD1. V was pared by 7 bases and J by 4 bases, with 3 bases of the junction left unmatched. The CDR3 extends over 13 amino acids. Per germline, CDR1 SGHVS and CDR2 FQNEAQ. The CDR3 nucleotides are TGTGCCAGCACCGGGACAGATAATGAAAAACTGTTTTTT. Translation gives CASTGTDNEKLFF. The variable domain in full, with the rest retrieved from reference TRBV7-8 and TRBJ1-4, is GAGVSQSPRYKVAKRGQDVALRCDPISGHVSLFWYQQALGQGPEFLTYFQNEAQLDKSGLPSDRFFAERPEGSVSTLKIQRTQQEDSAVYLCASTGTDNEKLFFGSGTQLSVL.

CDR3 DNA sequence: TGTGCCAGCCTCCCGACAGGGGGCTCCTACGAGCAGTACTTC. Amino acid sequence: CASLPTGGSYEQYF. The V gene is TRBV6-5, the J gene TRBJ2-7; 9 positions match TRBD1. V lost 8 bases and J lost 0; bases outside the gene matches: 5. Germline-derived CDR1 and CDR2 are MNHEY and SVGAGI. The CDR3 spans 14 residues.

This clone was recorded at least ten times. The chain employs TRBV5-6 and TRBJ2-6, with 9 bases lining up with TRBD1. Germline V gene lookup returns CDR1 SGHDT and CDR2 YYEEEE. This CDR3 has 16 amino acids. J gave up 2 bases and V 4 bases, and 4 bases lay outside the gene matches. This CDR3 is CASSGGQGPGANVLTF. CDR3 in DNA: TGTGCCAGCAGCGGGGGACAGGGCCCTGGGGCCAACGTCCTGACTTTC.

The chain carries TRBV27 and TRBJ2-3; D is unclear. Trimming took 6 bases from V and 2 from J, leaving 9 bases between them. The germline CDR1 and CDR2 sequences are MNHEY and SMNVEV (reference sequence). The CDR3 sequence is 13 residues long. The CDR3 DNA is TGTGCCAGCAGCCCGAAGCCCACAGATACGCAGTATTTT. This translates into CASSPKPTDTQYF.